This TCR beta chain is from a study of sequential checkpoint blockade in melanoma. As for the study in general: Arm A got nivolumab then ipilimumab; arm B the reverse, 1:1.

The method was immunoSEQ multiplex PCR; TCRdb's version includes in-frame clones alone and lacks a portion of them. The repertoire has about 4,800 clones, 55% of them found once; the top ten carry over 20%. CDR3 length equals 16 residues. Germline values: CDR1 MDHEN, CDR2 SYDVKM. V shed 3 bases and J 5 bases; nucleotides not matched to a gene: 12. Indicated treatment: randomized to nivolumab then ipilimumab (arm A) or the reverse (arm B). DNA-damaging chemotherapy had not been given to any patient beforehand. PBMC sorting kept live CD3+CD8+ cells without CD19 or CD56. This TCR was recovered from a human donor with melanoma. The chain uses TRBV28 and TRBJ1-2; 7 bases fit TRBD1. The starting material was CD8+ T cells sorted from blood (inferred from file names), obtained from a patient given nivolumab and ipilimumab in sequence. CDR3 DNA: TGTGCCAGCAGTTTGGAAGAAACAGGGGCTATTTATGGCTACACCTTC. It translates to CASSLEETGAIYGYTF.